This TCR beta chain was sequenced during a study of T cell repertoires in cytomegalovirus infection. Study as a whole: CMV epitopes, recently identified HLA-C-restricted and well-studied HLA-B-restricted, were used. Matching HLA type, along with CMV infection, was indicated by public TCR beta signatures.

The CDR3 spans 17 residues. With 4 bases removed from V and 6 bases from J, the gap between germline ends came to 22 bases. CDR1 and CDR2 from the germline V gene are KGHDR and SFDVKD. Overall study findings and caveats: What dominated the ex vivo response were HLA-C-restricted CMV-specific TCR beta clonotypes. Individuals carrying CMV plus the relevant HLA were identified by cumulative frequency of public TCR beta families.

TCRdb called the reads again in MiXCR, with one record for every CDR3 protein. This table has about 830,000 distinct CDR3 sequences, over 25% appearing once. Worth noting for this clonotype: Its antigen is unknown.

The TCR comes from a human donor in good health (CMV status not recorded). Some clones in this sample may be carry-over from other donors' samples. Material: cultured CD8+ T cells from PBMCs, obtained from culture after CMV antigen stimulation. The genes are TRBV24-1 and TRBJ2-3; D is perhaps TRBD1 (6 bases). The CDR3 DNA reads TGTGCCACCAGTGAGGGGGACAAGACCTCCCTCCACGATACGCAGTATTTT. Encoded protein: CATSEGDKTSLHDTQYF.